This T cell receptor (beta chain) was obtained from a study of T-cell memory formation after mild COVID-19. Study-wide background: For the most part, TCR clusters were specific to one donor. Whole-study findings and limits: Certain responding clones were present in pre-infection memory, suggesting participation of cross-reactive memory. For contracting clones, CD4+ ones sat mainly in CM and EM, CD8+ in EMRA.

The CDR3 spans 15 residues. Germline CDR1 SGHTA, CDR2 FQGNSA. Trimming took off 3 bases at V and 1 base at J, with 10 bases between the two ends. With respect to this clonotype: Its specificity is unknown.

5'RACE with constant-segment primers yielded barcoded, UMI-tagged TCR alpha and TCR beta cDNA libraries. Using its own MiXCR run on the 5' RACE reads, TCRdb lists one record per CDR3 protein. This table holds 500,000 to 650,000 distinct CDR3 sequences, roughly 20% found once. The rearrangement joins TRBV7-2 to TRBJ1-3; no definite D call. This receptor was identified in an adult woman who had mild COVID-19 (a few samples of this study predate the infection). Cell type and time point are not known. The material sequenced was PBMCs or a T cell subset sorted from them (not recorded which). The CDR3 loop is CASSFRRPSGNTIYF. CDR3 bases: TGTGCCAGCAGCTTCCGCAGGCCTTCTGGAAACACCATATATTTT. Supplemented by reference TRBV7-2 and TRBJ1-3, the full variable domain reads GAGVSQSPSNKVTEKGKDVELRCDPISGHTALYWYRQSLGQGLEFLIYFQGNSAPDKSGLPSDRFSAERTGGSVSTLTIQRTQQEDSAVYLCASSFRRPSGNTIYFGEGSWLTVV.